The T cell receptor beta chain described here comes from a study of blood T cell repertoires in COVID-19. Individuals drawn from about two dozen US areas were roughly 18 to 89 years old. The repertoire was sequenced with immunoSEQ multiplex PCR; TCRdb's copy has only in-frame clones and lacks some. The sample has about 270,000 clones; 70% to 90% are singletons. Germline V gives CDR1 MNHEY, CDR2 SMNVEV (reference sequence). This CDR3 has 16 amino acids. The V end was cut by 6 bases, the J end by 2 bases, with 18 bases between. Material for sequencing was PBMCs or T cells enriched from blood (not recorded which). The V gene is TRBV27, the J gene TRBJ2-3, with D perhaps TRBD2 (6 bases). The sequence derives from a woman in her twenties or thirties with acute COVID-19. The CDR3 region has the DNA TGTGCCAGCAGCCGTACCTCCGGGAGAAACACAGATACGCAGTATTTT. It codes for CASSRTSGRNTDTQYF.